This TCR beta chain was obtained from a study of blood T cell repertoires in COVID-19. Study overall: Italy, Spain and the United States were the sources of the convalescent and acute COVID-19 samples. In each case, the material was cDNA or gDNA derived from T cells, B-cell-depleted T cells, or PBMCs.

Original analysis: Quantification of nucleated cells was approximated via reference gene primer amplification. TCRdb's copy holds only in-frame clones and misses some; the assay was immunoSEQ multiplex PCR. From that table come the V and J calls and clone size; the DNA was used to work out D and trimming. This table holds about 100,000 clones, approximately 90% found once. The receptor's source is a man in his fifties or sixties with active COVID-19. Sequenced: peripheral blood.

The CDR3 DNA is TGCGCCAGCAGAGGGGATAAGAACACTGAAGCTTTCTTT. This translates into CASRGDKNTEAFF. This chain connects TRBV5-1 to TRBJ1-1, with a weak D call TRBD1 (5 bases). The CDR3 spans 13 residues. V shed 5 bases and J shed 1 base, with 9 bases lying between them. Germline V gene lookup returns CDR1 SGHRS and CDR2 YFSETQ.